This T cell receptor beta chain was profiled in a study of cytomegalovirus exposure and HLA in healthy donors. V lost 1 base to trimming and J lost 5 bases, with 14 bases between them. Germline V gene data show CDR1 as MNHNS and CDR2 as SASEGT. The CDR3 extends over 15 amino acids. Points from the study as a whole: Across donors, sequencing depth was assumed by presence/absence analyses to be roughly uniform. An Asian-associated ancestry cluster reportedly showed fewer N-insertions than the approximately 700-donor mean in a later analysis. Rare TCR sequences predominated, though certain public TCRs were found in many donors.

13 Jbeta primers and 60 Vbeta primers were used for the PCR. Sequencing used immunoSEQ multiplex PCR; TCRdb keeps in-frame clones, though not all of them. Its clone listing holds under 100,000 clones. With respect to this clone: No antigen is known for it.

The sample was PBMCs. The TCR sequence derives from a man younger than 40 in good health and CMV-seronegative. V and J are TRBV6-1 and TRBJ1-1; D gene ambiguous. Here the CDR3 reads CASSEVLAGITEAFF. For the CDR3, the DNA is TGTGCCAGCAGTGAAGTTCTTGCAGGTATAACTGAAGCTTTCTTT.